This TCR beta chain was profiled in a study of shared clonotypes between healthy human individuals. Only in-frame clones appear in the TCRdb table, and some are missing; sequencing was by immunoSEQ multiplex PCR. The table records fewer than 800,000 clones, 92% of them present only once. CD8 cells classed as naive were CD45RO-negative and positively selected for CCR7, excluding terminally differentiated effector memory CD45RA+ cells. Among the donors, all were Caucasian adults who lived in Nashville, Tennessee. The specimen was naive CD8+ T cells sorted from blood. The sequence derives from a man aged 25 to 40 in good health.

CDR3 nucleotides: TGTGCCAGCAGCTTCTGGGAGGGAACTGAAGCTTTCTTT. This encodes CASSFWEGTEAFF. The V and J genes are TRBV5-8 and TRBJ1-1; D remains unclear. The length of the CDR3 is 13 residues. V lost 2 bases and J 5 bases, leaving 10 bases between the germline ends. Germline loops: CDR1 SGHTS, CDR2 YDEGEE.